Reported below is one TCR beta chain. This record comes from a study of cytotoxic CD8 clonotypes in ibrutinib-treated CLL. Study context: Responses comprised around 24 partial and 2 complete; at median roughly 64 months, 14 remained remitted and about twelve progressed. The sample average was 255,043 productive templates and tens of thousands of productive rearrangements.

TCRdb's copy holds only in-frame clones and misses some; the assay was immunoSEQ multiplex PCR. The sample yields hundreds of thousands of clones, around 66% seen once. The TCR beta libraries used 1.5 to 2 micrograms of genomic DNA that came from cryopreserved PBMCs. Trimming cost V 3 bases and J 3 bases, with 9 bases left between them. This CDR3 region has 13 residues. CDR1 is MNHEY and CDR2 is SMNVEV in the germline V gene (reference sequence). Sequencing was performed on PBMCs, taken after 36 months of ibrutinib treatment. This clonotype was obtained from a human donor with chronic lymphocytic leukemia. V is TRBV27 and J is TRBJ2-7, with D unclear. The CDR3 DNA reads as TGTGCCAGCAGTTTTAAAGGGAACTACGAGCAGTACTTC. This codes for CASSFKGNYEQYF.